This T cell receptor beta chain was recorded in a study of T-cell reconstitution after alpha-beta-depleted transplantation in children. Molecular barcoding with unique molecular identifiers was used for the TCRbeta library. TCRdb called the PCR reads again in MiXCR, with one record for every CDR3 protein. The profile shows hundreds of thousands of distinct CDR3 sequences, around 15% of them singletons. Study conclusions and caveats: About two months after transplant, alpha-beta T cells reportedly came from several hundred expanded graft clones.

This clonotype came up a few times. What it binds is not known. Specimen: PBMCs, mostly from graft donor cells, collected 360 days after TCRalphabeta/CD19-depleted stem cell transplant. The TCR sequence derives from a male patient under 10 years old who had a stem cell transplant for acute lymphoblastic leukemia, so the T cells may come from the graft donor.

CDR3 loop: CASSQYGGQRGARTEAFF. The DNA for the CDR3 is TGTGCCAGCAGCCAATATGGGGGACAGCGAGGGGCGAGGACTGAAGCTTTCTTT. The chain uses TRBV4-2 and TRBJ1-1; TRBD1 agrees at 7 bases. J was trimmed by 5 bases and V by 2 bases; bases with no gene match: 17. Germline CDR1 LGHNA, CDR2 YNFKEQ. There are 18 residues in the CDR3.